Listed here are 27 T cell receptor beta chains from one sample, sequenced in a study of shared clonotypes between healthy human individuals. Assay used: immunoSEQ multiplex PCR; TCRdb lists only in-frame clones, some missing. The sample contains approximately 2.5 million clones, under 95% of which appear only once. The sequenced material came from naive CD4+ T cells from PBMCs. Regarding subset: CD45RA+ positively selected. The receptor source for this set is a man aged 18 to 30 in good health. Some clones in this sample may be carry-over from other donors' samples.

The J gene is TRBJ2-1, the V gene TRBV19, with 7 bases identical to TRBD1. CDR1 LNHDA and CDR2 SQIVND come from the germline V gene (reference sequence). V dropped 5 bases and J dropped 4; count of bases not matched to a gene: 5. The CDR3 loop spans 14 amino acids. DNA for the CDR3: TGTGCCAGTAGTTTCCGACAGGGTTACAATGAGCAGTTCTTC. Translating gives CASSFRQGYNEQFF. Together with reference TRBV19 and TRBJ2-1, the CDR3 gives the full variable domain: DGGITQSPKYLFRKEGQNVTLSCEQNLNHDAMYWYRQDPGQGLRLIYYSQIVNDFQKGDIAEGYSVSREKKESFPLTVTSAQKNPTAFYLCASSFRQGYNEQFFGPGTRLTVL.

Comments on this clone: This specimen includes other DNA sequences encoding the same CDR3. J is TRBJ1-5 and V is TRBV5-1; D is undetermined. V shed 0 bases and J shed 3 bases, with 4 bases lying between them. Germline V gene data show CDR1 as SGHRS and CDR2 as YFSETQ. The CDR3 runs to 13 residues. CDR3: CASSLGNNQPQHF. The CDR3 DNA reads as TGCGCCAGCAGCTTGGGAAACAATCAGCCCCAGCATTTT.

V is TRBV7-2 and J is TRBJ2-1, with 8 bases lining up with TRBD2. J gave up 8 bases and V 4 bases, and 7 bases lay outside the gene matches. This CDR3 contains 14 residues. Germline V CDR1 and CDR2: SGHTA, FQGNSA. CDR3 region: CASSSGGAGDEQFF. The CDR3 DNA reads TGTGCCAGCAGCTCGGGGGGAGCGGGAGATGAGCAGTTCTTC.

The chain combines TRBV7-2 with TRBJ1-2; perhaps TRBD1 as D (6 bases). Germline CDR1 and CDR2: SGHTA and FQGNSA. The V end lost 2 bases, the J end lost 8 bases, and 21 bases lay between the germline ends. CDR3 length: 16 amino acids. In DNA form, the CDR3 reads TGTGCCAGCAGCTTAATTCGGGGACATACAGAAGGAGGCTACACCTTC. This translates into CASSLIRGHTEGGYTF.

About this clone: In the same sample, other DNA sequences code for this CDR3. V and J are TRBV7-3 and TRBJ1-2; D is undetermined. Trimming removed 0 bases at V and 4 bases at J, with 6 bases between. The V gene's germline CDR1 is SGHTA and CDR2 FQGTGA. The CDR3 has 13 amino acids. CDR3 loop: CASSLTGGYGYTF. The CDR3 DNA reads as TGTGCCAGCAGCTTAACCGGAGGCTATGGCTACACCTTC.

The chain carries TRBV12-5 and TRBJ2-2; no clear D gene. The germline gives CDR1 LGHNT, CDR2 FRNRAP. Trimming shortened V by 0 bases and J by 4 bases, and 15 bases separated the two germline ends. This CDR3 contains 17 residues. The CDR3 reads CASGLVPDPRVTGELFF. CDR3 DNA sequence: TGTGCTAGTGGTTTGGTACCGGACCCCCGGGTCACCGGGGAGCTGTTTTTT.

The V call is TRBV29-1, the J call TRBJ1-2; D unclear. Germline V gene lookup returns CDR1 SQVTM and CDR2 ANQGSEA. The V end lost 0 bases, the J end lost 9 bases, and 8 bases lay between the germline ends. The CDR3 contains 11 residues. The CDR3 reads CSVEEGWSYTF. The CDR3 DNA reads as TGCAGCGTTGAAGAGGGGTGGAGCTACACCTTC.

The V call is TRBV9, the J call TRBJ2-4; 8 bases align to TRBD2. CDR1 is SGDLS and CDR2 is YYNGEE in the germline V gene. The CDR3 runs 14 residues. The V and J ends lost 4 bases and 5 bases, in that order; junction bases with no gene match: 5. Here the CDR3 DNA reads TGTGCCAGCAGCCCCCTAGCGGGCCAAAACATTCAGTACTTC. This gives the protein CASSPLAGQNIQYF.

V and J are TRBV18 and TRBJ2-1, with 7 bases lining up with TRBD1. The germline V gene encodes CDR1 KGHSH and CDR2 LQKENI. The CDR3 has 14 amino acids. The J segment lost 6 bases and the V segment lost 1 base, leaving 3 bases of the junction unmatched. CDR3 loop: CASSPQGAINEQFF. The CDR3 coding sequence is TGTGCCAGCTCACCACAGGGGGCGATCAATGAGCAGTTCTTC.

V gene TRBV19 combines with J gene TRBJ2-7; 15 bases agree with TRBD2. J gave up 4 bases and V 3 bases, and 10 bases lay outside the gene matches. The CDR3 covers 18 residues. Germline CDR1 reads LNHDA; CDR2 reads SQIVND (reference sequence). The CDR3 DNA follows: TGTGCCAGTAGTATCAAGCTAGCGGGACTAGCGGGAGGATACGAGCAGTACTTC. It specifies CASSIKLAGLAGGYEQYF.

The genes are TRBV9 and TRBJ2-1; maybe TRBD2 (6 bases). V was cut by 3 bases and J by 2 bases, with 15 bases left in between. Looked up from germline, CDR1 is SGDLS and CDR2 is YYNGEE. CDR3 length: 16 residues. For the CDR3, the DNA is TGTGCCAGCAGCGCTACCGGACTATCCACCTACAATGAGCAGTTCTTC. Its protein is CASSATGLSTYNEQFF.

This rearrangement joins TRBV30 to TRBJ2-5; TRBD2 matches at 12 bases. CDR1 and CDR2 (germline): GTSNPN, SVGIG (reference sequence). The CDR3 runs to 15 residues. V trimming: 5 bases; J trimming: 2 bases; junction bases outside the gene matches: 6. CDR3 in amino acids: CAWAGLAGPQETQYF. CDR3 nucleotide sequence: TGTGCCTGGGCTGGACTAGCGGGACCTCAAGAGACCCAGTACTTC. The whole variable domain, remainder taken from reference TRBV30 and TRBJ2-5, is SQTIHQWPATLVQPVGSPLSLECTVEGTSNPNLYWYRQAAGRGLQLLFYSVGIGQISSEVPQNLSASRPQDRQFILSSKKLLLSDSGFYLCAWAGLAGPQETQYFGPGTRLLVL.

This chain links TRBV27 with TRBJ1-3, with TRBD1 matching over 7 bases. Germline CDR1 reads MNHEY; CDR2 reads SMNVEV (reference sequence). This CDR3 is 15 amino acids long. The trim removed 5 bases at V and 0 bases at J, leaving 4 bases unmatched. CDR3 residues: CASSQYRGSGNTIYF. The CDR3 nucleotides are TGTGCCAGCAGTCAATACAGGGGCTCTGGAAACACCATATATTTT.

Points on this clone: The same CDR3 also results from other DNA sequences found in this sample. The CDR3 DNA sequence: TGTGCCAGCAGTGATCAGGGCCAGGGCTACGAGCAGTACTTC. This sequence encodes CASSDQGQGYEQYF. The chain joins TRBV2 to TRBJ2-7, with a possible D match to TRBD1 (5 bases). From germline, CDR1 is SNHLY and CDR2 FYNNEI. Trimming took 3 bases from V and 3 from J, leaving 12 bases between them. The CDR3 has 14 amino acids.

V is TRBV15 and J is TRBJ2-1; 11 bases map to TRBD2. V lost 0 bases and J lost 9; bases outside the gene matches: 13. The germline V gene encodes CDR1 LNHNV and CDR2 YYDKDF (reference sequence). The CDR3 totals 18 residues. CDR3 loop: CATSREASGRPGVTEQFF. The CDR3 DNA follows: TGTGCCACCAGCAGAGAGGCTAGCGGGAGGCCGGGGGTCACTGAGCAGTTCTTC.

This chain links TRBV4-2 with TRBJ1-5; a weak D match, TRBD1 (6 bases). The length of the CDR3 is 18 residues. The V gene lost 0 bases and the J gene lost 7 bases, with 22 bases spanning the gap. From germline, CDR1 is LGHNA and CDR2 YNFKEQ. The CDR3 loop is CASSQDLRVWGAGQPQHF. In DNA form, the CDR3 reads TGTGCCAGCAGCCAAGATCTCCGGGTATGGGGGGCCGGGCAGCCCCAGCATTTT.

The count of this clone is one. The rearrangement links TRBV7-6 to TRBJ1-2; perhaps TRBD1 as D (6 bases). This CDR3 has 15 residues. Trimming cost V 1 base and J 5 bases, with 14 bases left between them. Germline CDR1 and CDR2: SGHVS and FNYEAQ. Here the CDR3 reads CASSLGTAGFYGYTF. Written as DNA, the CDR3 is TGTGCCAGCAGCTTAGGGACAGCGGGTTTTTATGGCTACACCTTC.

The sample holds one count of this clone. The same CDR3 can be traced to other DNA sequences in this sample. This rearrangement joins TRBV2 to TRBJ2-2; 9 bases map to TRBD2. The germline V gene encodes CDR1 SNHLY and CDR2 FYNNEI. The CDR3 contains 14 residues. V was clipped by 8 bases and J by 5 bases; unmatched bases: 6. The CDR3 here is CASGGLAGTGELFF. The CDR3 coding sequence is TGTGCCAGCGGAGGGCTAGCGGGGACCGGGGAGCTGTTTTTT. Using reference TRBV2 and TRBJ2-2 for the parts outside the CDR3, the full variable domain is EPEVTQTPSHQVTQMGQEVILRCVPISNHLYFYWYRQILGQKVEFLVSFYNNEISEKSEIFDDQFSVERPDGSNFTLKIRSTKLEDSAMYFCASGGLAGTGELFFGEGSRLTVL.

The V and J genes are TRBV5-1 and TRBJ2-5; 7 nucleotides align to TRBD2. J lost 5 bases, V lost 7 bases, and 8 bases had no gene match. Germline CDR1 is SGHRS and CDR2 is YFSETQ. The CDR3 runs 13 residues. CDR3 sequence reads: CASYSLGGETQYF. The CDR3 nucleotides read TGCGCCAGCTACAGCTTGGGAGGGGAGACCCAGTACTTC. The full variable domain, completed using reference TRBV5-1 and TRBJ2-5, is KAGVTQTPRYLIKTRGQQVTLSCSPISGHRSVSWYQQTPGQGLQFLFEYFSETQRNKGNFPGRFSGRQFSNSRSEMNVSTLELGDSALYLCASYSLGGETQYFGPGTRLLVL.

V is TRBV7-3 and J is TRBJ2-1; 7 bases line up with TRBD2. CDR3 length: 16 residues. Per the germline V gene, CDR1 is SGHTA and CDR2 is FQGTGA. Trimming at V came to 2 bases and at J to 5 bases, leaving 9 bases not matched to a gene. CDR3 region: CASSLLGLADHNEQFF. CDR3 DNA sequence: TGTGCCAGCAGCTTATTGGGCCTAGCGGACCACAATGAGCAGTTCTTC. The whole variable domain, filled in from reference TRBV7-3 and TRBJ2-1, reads GAGVSQTPSNKVTEKGKYVELRCDPISGHTALYWYRQSLGQGPEFLIYFQGTGAADDSGLPNDRFFAVRPEGSVSTLKIQRTERGDSAVYLCASSLLGLADHNEQFFGPGTRLTVL.

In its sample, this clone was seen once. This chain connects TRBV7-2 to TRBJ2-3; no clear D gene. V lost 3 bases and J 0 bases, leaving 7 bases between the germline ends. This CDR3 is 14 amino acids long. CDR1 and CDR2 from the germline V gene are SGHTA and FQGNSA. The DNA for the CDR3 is TGTGCCAGCAGCTTTTCGGCTAGCACAGATACGCAGTATTTT. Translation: CASSFSASTDTQYF.

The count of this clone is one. The DNA for the CDR3 is TGCGCCAGCAGCCTAACCGCGGCGGGACTAGCGGCATCCAATGAGCAGTTCTTC. This encodes CASSLTAAGLAASNEQFF. The chain joins TRBV4-1 to TRBJ2-1; 11 bases fit TRBD2. V shed 4 bases, J shed 6 bases, and the junction held 14 bases outside the gene matches. Germline CDR1 and CDR2: MGHRA and YSYEKL. The CDR3 runs to 18 residues.

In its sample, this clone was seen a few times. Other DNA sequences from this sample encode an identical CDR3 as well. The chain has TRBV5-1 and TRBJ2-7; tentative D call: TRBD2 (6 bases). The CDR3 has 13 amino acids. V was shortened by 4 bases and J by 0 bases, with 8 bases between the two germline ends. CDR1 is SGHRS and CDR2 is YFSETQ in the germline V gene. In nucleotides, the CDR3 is TGCGCCAGCAGCCGGGGGTCCTCCTACGAGCAGTACTTC. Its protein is CASSRGSSYEQYF.

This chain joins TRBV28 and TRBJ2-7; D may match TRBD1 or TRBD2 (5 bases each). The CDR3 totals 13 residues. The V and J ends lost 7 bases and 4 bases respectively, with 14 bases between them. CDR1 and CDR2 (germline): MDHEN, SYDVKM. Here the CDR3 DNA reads TGTGCCAGCACTCCGGGACCAGAGTACGAGCAGTACTTC. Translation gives CASTPGPEYEQYF. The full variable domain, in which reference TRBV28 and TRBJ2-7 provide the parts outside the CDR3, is DVKVTQSSRYLVKRTGEKVFLECVQDMDHENMFWYRQDPGLGLRLIYFSYDVKMKEKGDIPEGYSVSREKKERFSLILESASTNQTSMYLCASTPGPEYEQYFGPGTRLTVT.

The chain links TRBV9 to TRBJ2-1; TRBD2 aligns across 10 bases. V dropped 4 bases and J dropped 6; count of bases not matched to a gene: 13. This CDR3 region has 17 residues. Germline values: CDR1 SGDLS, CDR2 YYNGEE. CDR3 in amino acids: CASSPLHGGLASNEQFF. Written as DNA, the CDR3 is TGTGCCAGCAGCCCTCTCCACGGGGGACTAGCGAGCAATGAGCAGTTCTTC.

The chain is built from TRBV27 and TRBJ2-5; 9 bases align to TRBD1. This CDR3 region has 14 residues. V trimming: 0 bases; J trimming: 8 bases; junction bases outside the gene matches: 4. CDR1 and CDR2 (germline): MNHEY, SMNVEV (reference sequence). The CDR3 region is CASSLSTGGDTQYF. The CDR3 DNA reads TGTGCCAGCAGTTTATCGACAGGGGGTGATACCCAGTACTTC.

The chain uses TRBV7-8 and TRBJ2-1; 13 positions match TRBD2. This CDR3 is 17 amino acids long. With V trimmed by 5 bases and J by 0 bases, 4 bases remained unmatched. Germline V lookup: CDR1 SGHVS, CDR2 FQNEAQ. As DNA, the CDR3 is TGTGCCAGCAGCCACAGGACTAGCGGGAGCTCCTACAATGAGCAGTTCTTC. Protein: CASSHRTSGSSYNEQFF.